The clone carrying this T cell receptor beta chain was observed once. The data originate from a study of blood T cell repertoires in COVID-19. The CDR3 spans 14 residues. V was clipped by 7 bases and J by 7 bases; unmatched bases: 5. Germline CDR1 and CDR2: ENHRY and SYGVKD. Sequencing was performed with immunoSEQ multiplex PCR; in TCRdb, only in-frame clones are kept and a portion is missing. In the table there are over 150,000 clones, around four fifths of which are singletons. This clonotype was obtained from a woman older than 75 with active or convalescent COVID-19. Sequencing input: peripheral blood. This chain connects TRBV10-3 to TRBJ1-6; 9 bases fit TRBD1. The CDR3 nucleotides read TGTGCCATCACCGAGACAGGGGGGAATTCACCCCTCCACTTT. Protein: CAITETGGNSPLHF.